A single sample gave rise to the 27 T cell receptor beta chains below, sequenced in a study of blood T cell repertoires in COVID-19. TCRdb's copy holds only in-frame clones and misses some; the assay was immunoSEQ multiplex PCR. The sample carries approximately 140,000 clones, 60% to 85% recorded once. Sequences were obtained from peripheral blood. These TCRs come from a man in his fifties or sixties with acute or convalescent COVID-19.

The CDR3: CASSAAMQGIETQYF. The CDR3 DNA reads TGTGCCAGCAGTGCAGCAATGCAGGGTATAGAGACCCAGTACTTC. This chain connects TRBV11-2 to TRBJ2-5, with a possible D match to TRBD1 (5 bases). The V gene lost 6 bases and the J gene lost 4 bases, with 18 bases spanning the gap. This CDR3 contains 15 residues. The germline V gene has CDR1 SGHAT and CDR2 FQNNGV.

The chain couples TRBV6-6 to TRBJ1-6; 7 bases are a match to TRBD1. In germline, CDR1 is MNHNY, CDR2 SVGAGI (reference sequence). The V and J ends lost 6 bases and 0 bases, in that order; junction bases with no gene match: 8. CDR3 size: 17 residues. The CDR3 sequence is CASSRQGRGSYNSPLHF. The CDR3 nucleotides read TGTGCCAGCAGCCGACAGGGTAGGGGCTCCTATAATTCACCCCTCCACTTT.

This rearrangement joins TRBV27 to TRBJ1-2; 8 positions match TRBD1. The CDR3 spans 15 residues. V trimming: 6 bases; J trimming: 8 bases; junction bases outside the gene matches: 14. CDR1 and CDR2 (germline): MNHEY, SMNVEV (reference sequence). The CDR3 reads CASSLPLGQGKGYTF. The CDR3 nucleotides read TGTGCCAGCAGCCTACCGCTTGGACAGGGTAAAGGCTACACCTTC.

CDR3 nucleotides: TGCGCCAGCAGCCAAGCGAGGCTAGCGGGCACAGATACGCAGTATTTT. Residues: CASSQARLAGTDTQYF. The V and J genes are TRBV4-1 and TRBJ2-3; 7 bases agree with TRBD2. V was clipped by 1 base and J by 1 base; unmatched bases: 5. This CDR3 comprises 16 residues. Per the germline V gene, CDR1 is MGHRA and CDR2 is YSYEKL.

The chain couples TRBV5-1 to TRBJ2-1; D call uncertain. The CDR3 loop spans 13 amino acids. The germline V gene has CDR1 SGHRS and CDR2 YFSETQ. Trimming took 2 bases from V and 5 from J, leaving 8 bases between them. The CDR3, as DNA: TGCGCCAGCAGCTTCCGGAGCGACAATGAGCAGTTCTTC. Its translation is CASSFRSDNEQFF.

V is TRBV5-1 and J is TRBJ1-1; 8 bases agree with TRBD1. CDR1 and CDR2 from the germline V gene are SGHRS and YFSETQ. Trimming removed 0 bases from V and 3 bases from J; junction bases left unmatched: 4. The CDR3 spans 15 residues. Written as DNA, the CDR3 is TGCGCCAGCAGCTTGGCCCCGACAGGGGACACTGAAGCTTTCTTT. Its protein is CASSLAPTGDTEAFF.

This clone was counted only a few times. The V gene is TRBV6-5, the J gene TRBJ1-5; D is ambiguous. The germline V and J ends were trimmed by 8 bases and 0 bases, with 8 bases remaining between them. This CDR3 is 13 amino acids long. Germline CDR1 and CDR2: MNHEY and SVGAGI. CDR3 coding DNA: TGTGCCAGCGAGATTTCTAGCAATCAGCCCCAGCATTTT. Residues: CASEISSNQPQHF.

The chain uses TRBV7-8 and TRBJ2-3; 9 bases agree with TRBD1. The CDR3 sequence is 13 residues long. Germline V gene lookup returns CDR1 SGHVS and CDR2 FQNEAQ. The V gene end was trimmed by 6 bases and the J gene end by 4 bases; junction bases not matched to a gene: 2. CDR3 sequence: CASRTGGADTQYF. The CDR3 DNA reads as TGTGCCAGCAGAACAGGGGGCGCAGATACGCAGTATTTT.

This clone was found many times. The chain couples TRBV6-6 to TRBJ1-1; the match to TRBD1 covers 7 bases. The CDR3 length is 13 residues. The V gene's germline CDR1 is MNHNY and CDR2 SVGAGI (reference sequence). V trimming: 1 base; J trimming: 11 bases; junction bases outside the gene matches: 7. In nucleotides, the CDR3 is TGTGCCAGCAGTTACTTGGCCACAGGGGCGGCTTTCTTT. It encodes CASSYLATGAAFF.

The genes are TRBV9 and TRBJ2-3; 12 nucleotides match TRBD2. Unmatched junction bases numbered 7, after V lost 1 base and J lost 4 bases. The germline V gene encodes CDR1 SGDLS and CDR2 YYNGEE. The length of the CDR3 is 17 residues. The CDR3 here is CASSVTLAGGAADTQYF. The CDR3 DNA reads as TGTGCCAGCAGCGTAACTCTAGCGGGGGGGGCTGCAGATACGCAGTATTTT.

This clone turned up a few times. V is TRBV7-8 and J is TRBJ1-1; TRBD1 matches at 9 bases. The CDR3 is 16 residues long. J lost 5 bases, V lost 3 bases, and 10 bases had no gene match. CDR1 and CDR2 (germline): SGHVS, FQNEAQ. The CDR3 DNA sequence: TGTGCCAGCAGCTTGGGGGTACAGGGGGCTTGGACTGAAGCTTTCTTT. It yields the protein CASSLGVQGAWTEAFF.

The J gene is TRBJ1-6, the V gene TRBV2, with 7 bases lining up with TRBD1. The CDR3 has 15 residues. Germline V gene sequence: CDR1 SNHLY, CDR2 FYNNEI. J gave up 6 bases and V 5 bases, and 7 bases lay outside the gene matches. CDR3 amino acids: CASSPTGSGNSPLHF. The CDR3 nucleotides read TGTGCCAGCAGTCCGACAGGGTCTGGTAATTCACCCCTCCACTTT.

This clone is a singleton in its sample. The J gene is TRBJ2-5, the V gene TRBV5-1; D may be TRBD1 (5 bases). Germline-derived CDR1 and CDR2 are SGHRS and YFSETQ. Trimming took off 1 base at V and 5 bases at J, with 9 bases between the two ends. This CDR3 contains 13 residues. In DNA, the CDR3 is TGCGCCAGCAGCTTGCGACAGTCGGAGACCCAGTACTTC. This codes for CASSLRQSETQYF.

The rearrangement joins TRBV19 to TRBJ1-1, with no clear D. The ends were cut back, 5 bases at V and 3 bases at J, with 10 bases in the middle. This CDR3 is built from 13 residues. Germline loops: CDR1 LNHDA, CDR2 SQIVND (reference sequence). This CDR3 is CASSVGVHTEAFF. In DNA form, the CDR3 reads TGTGCCAGTAGTGTCGGGGTGCACACTGAAGCTTTCTTT.

This clone was observed a handful of times. This chain joins TRBV28 and TRBJ1-3; perhaps TRBD1 as D (6 bases). This CDR3 comprises 16 residues. CDR1 MDHEN and CDR2 SYDVKM come from the germline V gene. Deletions cut 1 base from V and 0 bases from J, with 10 bases between. In DNA form, the CDR3 reads TGTGCCAGCAGTTTATCCTTCAGGGGCTCTGGAAACACCATATATTTT. Its protein product is CASSLSFRGSGNTIYF.

The chain links TRBV10-2 to TRBJ2-5, with TRBD2 as a possible D gene (6 bases). CDR3 length: 13 amino acids. V shed 7 bases and J shed 4 bases, with 13 bases lying between them. Looked up from germline, CDR1 is WSHSY and CDR2 is SAAADI. The CDR3 region is CASTEVEGETQYF. The CDR3 region has the DNA TGCGCCAGCACGGAAGTGGAGGGAGAGACCCAGTACTTC.

CDR3 nucleotide sequence: TGTGCCAGCAAAGGGGTCAGGGGTCTTCACTATGGCTACACCTTC. Translating it yields CASKGVRGLHYGYTF. The rearrangement links TRBV3-1 (or the pseudogene TRBV3-2) to TRBJ1-2, with D maybe TRBD1 (6 bases). V was clipped by 7 bases and J by 3 bases, with 18 bases between them. CDR1 and CDR2 from the germline V gene are LGHDT and YNNKEL (reference sequence). The CDR3 contains 15 residues.

The chain links TRBV12-1 to TRBJ2-2; the DNA was not used to check the table's D call, TRBD1. TRBV12-1 is a pseudogene locus. The CDR3 covers 17 residues. The CDR3 loop is CASSFVHRQGAIGELFF. In DNA, the CDR3 is TGTGCCAGCAGCTTCGTACACCGACAGGGGGCGATCGGGGAGCTGTTTTTT.

The chain couples TRBV30 to TRBJ1-4; no reliable D call. V lost 0 bases and J lost 4, with 9 bases in between. Germline V gene data show CDR1 as GTSNPN and CDR2 as SVGIG (reference sequence). This CDR3 region has 14 residues. DNA of the CDR3: TGTGCCTGGAGTGTATTCGGGGTTAATGAAAAACTGTTTTTT. Protein sequence: CAWSVFGVNEKLFF.

The chain employs TRBV7-6 and TRBJ2-5; D is undetermined. Between the trimmed V and J ends, which lost 4 bases and 4 bases, there was a span of 7 bases. Germline V gene data show CDR1 as SGHVS and CDR2 as FNYEAQ. There are 12 residues in the CDR3. The chain's CDR3 is CASSSAGETQYF. The DNA of the CDR3 is TGTGCCAGCAGCTCGGCAGGAGAGACCCAGTACTTC.

V and J are TRBV6-1 and TRBJ2-3; D may be TRBD2 (5 bases). Per the germline V gene, CDR1 is MNHNS and CDR2 is SASEGT. CDR3 length: 15 amino acids. V lost 1 base, J lost 5 bases, and 13 bases lay in between. Here the CDR3 reads CASSEGMSGVDTQYF. CDR3 bases: TGTGCCAGCAGTGAAGGAATGTCCGGGGTAGATACGCAGTATTTT.

The table lists this clone with a few counts. This rearrangement joins TRBV10-2 to TRBJ1-3, with TRBD1 identical over 10 bases. The CDR3 length is 19 residues. Losses at the gene ends were 6 bases for V and 0 bases for J; bases not matched to a gene: 14. CDR1 and CDR2 from the germline V gene are WSHSY and SAAADI. This chain's CDR3 is CASSASGQGLSSSGNTIYF. CDR3 in DNA: TGCGCCAGCAGCGCCTCGGGACAGGGGCTTTCCAGCTCTGGAAACACCATATATTTT.

The count of this clone is one. The chain is built from TRBV2 and TRBJ1-1; weak D call: TRBD1 (6 bases). Germline V gene sequence: CDR1 SNHLY, CDR2 FYNNEI. V was trimmed by 7 bases and J by 0 bases, leaving 12 bases between them. CDR3 length equals 14 residues. The CDR3 loop is CASTLDRLNTEAFF. CDR3 sequence (DNA): TGTGCCAGCACCTTGGACAGACTGAACACTGAAGCTTTCTTT.

The chain links TRBV9 to TRBJ2-5, with D tentatively TRBD1 (5 bases). Germline V gives CDR1 SGDLS, CDR2 YYNGEE. Trimming cost V 4 bases and J 5 bases, with 21 bases left between them. The CDR3 covers 16 residues. The CDR3 nucleotides read TGTGCCAGCAGCCCCCTAGTTGGGGTCAAGGGGGAGACCCAGTACTTC. This encodes CASSPLVGVKGETQYF.

The rearrangement links TRBV15 to TRBJ1-2, with D possibly matching TRBD1 (5 bases). The germline gives CDR1 LNHNV, CDR2 YYDKDF (reference sequence). Trimming pared 1 base from V and 5 bases from J, leaving 8 bases between. The CDR3 runs 13 residues. The CDR3 bases are TGTGCCACCAGCAGAGCGACAGCGTATGGCTACACCTTC. Its protein is CATSRATAYGYTF.

The count of this clone is one. V is TRBV21-1 and J is TRBJ2-7; the D segment call TRBD2 is taken from the table without a DNA check. TRBV21-1 is described as a pseudogene. The CDR3 is 16 residues long. CDR3 nucleotides: TGTGCCAGCACCCCCTGCTTCTGGACTCACTCCTACGAGCAGTACGTC. This translates into CASTPCFWTHSYEQYV.

The V and J genes are TRBV18 and TRBJ1-1, with 9 bases lining up with TRBD1. CDR1 and CDR2 (germline): KGHSH, LQKENI. The CDR3 has 14 residues. The junction had 5 bases not matched to a gene; V was cut back by 6 bases and J by 3 bases. The CDR3 loop is CASSNRQGDTEAFF. CDR3 bases: TGTGCCAGCTCGAACCGACAGGGGGACACTGAAGCTTTCTTT.